The 6 T cell receptor beta chains reported below all come from one sample, sequenced in a study of blood T cell repertoires in COVID-19. Sequencing used immunoSEQ multiplex PCR; TCRdb keeps in-frame clones, though not all of them. The sample has 150,000 to 200,000 clones; 87% are singletons. Material for sequencing was peripheral blood. The receptors derive from a woman in her 50s with acute or convalescent COVID-19.

Concerning this clone: An end of the junction differs from the germline gene, which may be a read error. The chain employs TRBV10-3 and TRBJ1-2, with 7 bases aligning to TRBD1. Germline V gene data show CDR1 as ENHRY and CDR2 as SYGVKD. This CDR3 contains 10 residues. The CDR3 bases are TGTGCCATCGGGAGGACAGGAAATGAATTC. Translated, it gives CAIGRTGNEF.

The rearrangement links TRBV15 to TRBJ1-5; 9 nucleotides align to TRBD1. Germline V lookup: CDR1 LNHNV, CDR2 YYDKDF (reference sequence). The CDR3 covers 16 residues. Trimming took 0 bases from V and 13 from J; bases not matched to a gene: 13. The CDR3 nucleotides read TGTGCCACCAGCAGAGATCTGGGGGGGACAGGGACCTATCAGCATTTT. Translating it yields CATSRDLGGTGTYQHF.

This rearrangement joins TRBV5-1 to TRBJ2-7; 10 nucleotides align to TRBD2. This CDR3 is built from 14 residues. The trim removed 4 bases at V and 6 bases at J, leaving 7 bases unmatched. CDR1 and CDR2 (germline): SGHRS, YFSETQ. Written as DNA, the CDR3 is TGCGCCAGCAGCAGTGGACTAGCGGTCCTCGAGCAGTACTTC. Protein: CASSSGLAVLEQYF.

This clone has more than one count but fewer than ten. The chain links TRBV7-3 to TRBJ2-2; 7 bases match TRBD1. The length of the CDR3 is 17 residues. Germline-derived CDR1 and CDR2 are SGHTA and FQGTGA. After removal of 5 bases from V and 4 bases from J, the junction contained 13 bases not matched to a gene. The CDR3 region has the DNA TGTGCCAGCAGCCCTACAGGGGCCCTTGGGGGCACCGGGGAGCTGTTTTTT. It translates to CASSPTGALGGTGELFF.

As concerns this clone: At one boundary the junction diverges from the germline segment, which might be a read error. The genes are TRBV14 and TRBJ1-1, with a tentative D call TRBD1 (5 bases). The germline CDR1 and CDR2 sequences are SGHDN and FVKESK. The CDR3 loop spans 15 amino acids. DNA for the CDR3: TGTGCCAGCAGCCTACTCTCTGGGGGGAACTCTGAAGCTTTCTTT. This encodes CASSLLSGGNSEAFF.

In its sample, this clone was seen once. Different DNA sequences within this sample yield the same CDR3. The chain combines TRBV12-3 or TRBV12-4 with TRBJ2-7, with D possibly matching TRBD2 (6 bases). The CDR3 loop spans 12 amino acids. With 3 bases removed from V and 4 bases from J, the gap between germline ends came to 7 bases. The CDR3 DNA follows: TGTGCCAGCAGTTTTGGAGGGTACGAGCAGTACTTC. Translated: CASSFGGYEQYF.